This TCR beta chain was recovered during a study of blood T cell repertoires in COVID-19. At the level of the study: T cells, B-cell-depleted T cells, or PBMCs supplied cDNA or gDNA.

This clone was seen only once. The CDR3 covers 16 residues. J was trimmed by 4 bases and V by 6 bases; bases with no gene match: 12. Germline CDR1 and CDR2: LGHDT and YNNKEL (reference sequence). The protocol was immunoSEQ multiplex PCR, while the TCRdb copy is restricted to in-frame clones and leaves out a portion. The profile covers 25,000 to 35,000 clones, with approximately 91% appearing a single time and approximately 7.9% taken by the ten largest. This chain joins TRBV3-1 (or the pseudogene TRBV3-2) and TRBJ2-5; 9 positions match TRBD1. The sample comprised peripheral blood. The TCR sequence derives from a man aged 60-69 years with COVID-19, enrolled during active disease. CDR3 protein: CASSRLTGGVRETQYF. In nucleotides, the CDR3 is TGTGCCAGCAGTCGACTCACAGGGGGCGTGAGAGAGACCCAGTACTTC.